The 24 T cell receptor beta chains below all came from one sample that was sequenced in a study of Tregs in tolerant kidney transplant recipients. This table comes from immunoSEQ multiplex PCR, and its TCRdb copy is limited to in-frame clones, with some not included. The data show about 110,000 clones, 90% seen once. The source material was CD4+ T cells from blood, sampled before the transplant. Receptors originate from a human donor who received a combined kidney and bone marrow transplant.

The rearrangement joins TRBV15 to TRBJ1-1; D may be TRBD1 (5 bases). Germline values: CDR1 LNHNV, CDR2 YYDKDF (reference sequence). This CDR3 has 12 residues. Trimming cost V 9 bases and J 10 bases, with 18 bases left between them. CDR3 residues: CATLGQGGGAFF. For the CDR3, the DNA is TGTGCCACGCTCGGGCAGGGAGGAGGAGCTTTCTTT.

This chain joins TRBV9 and TRBJ2-3, with D maybe TRBD2 (6 bases). V was clipped by 4 bases and J by 6 bases, with 12 bases between them. Germline-derived CDR1 and CDR2 are SGDLS and YYNGEE. There are 13 residues in the CDR3. CDR3 protein: CASSSQEGDTQYF. CDR3 nucleotides: TGTGCCAGCAGCTCACAGGAGGGGGATACGCAGTATTTT.

The chain has TRBV5-1 and TRBJ1-5, with D unresolved. V was cut by 0 bases and J by 10 bases, with 14 bases left in between. CDR1 and CDR2 (germline): SGHRS, YFSETQ. The CDR3 contains 14 residues. The CDR3 nucleotides read TGCGCCAGCAGCTTGGACCCGGGAAGCAGCCCCCAGCATTTT. Protein sequence: CASSLDPGSSPQHF.

This chain connects TRBV4-3 to TRBJ2-2; 8 bases match TRBD1. Germline CDR1 and CDR2: LGHNA and YSLEER. This CDR3 region has 16 residues. Trimming at V came to 1 base and at J to 6 bases, leaving 7 bases not matched to a gene. The CDR3 DNA is TGCGCCAGCAGCCAAGGTAGTGGACAGGGTCCCGGGGAGCTGTTTTTT. Residues: CASSQGSGQGPGELFF.

This chain uses TRBV6-6 with TRBJ2-6; 9 bases align to TRBD1. The V segment lost 10 bases and the J segment 2 bases; nucleotides outside the gene matches: 3. Per the germline V gene, CDR1 is MNHNY and CDR2 is SVGAGI (reference sequence). There are 14 residues in the CDR3. The CDR3 nucleotides are TGTGCCACTACAGGGGGCGCTGGGGCCAACGTCCTGACTTTC. Its translation: CATTGGAGANVLTF.

The chain couples TRBV10-2 to TRBJ2-5; 9 nucleotides agree with TRBD1. V trimming: 8 bases; J trimming: 3 bases; junction bases outside the gene matches: 7. The CDR3 sequence is 14 residues long. CDR1 and CDR2 (germline): WSHSY, SAAADI. The CDR3 coding sequence is TGCGCCAGCGGCCCGGGACAGGGAAAAGAGACCCAGTACTTC. Protein product: CASGPGQGKETQYF.

This chain uses TRBV25-1 with TRBJ1-1; D is unclear. The CDR3 extends over 12 amino acids. Trimming took off 4 bases at V and 4 bases at J, with 7 bases between the two ends. Germline-derived CDR1 and CDR2 are MGHDK and SYGVNS. The CDR3 here is CASSVDRTEAFF. In nucleotides, the CDR3 is TGTGCCAGCAGTGTAGATCGCACTGAAGCTTTCTTT.

V usage is TRBV6-4 and J usage is TRBJ1-1, with a possible D match to TRBD1 (5 bases). Trimming removed 3 bases from V and 4 bases from J, with 12 bases in between. CDR3 length equals 14 residues. Germline V CDR1 and CDR2: MRHNA, SNTAGT. CDR3 sequence (DNA): TGTGCCAGCAGTGAGCGATGGGGGGGCACTGAAGCTTTCTTT. This translates into CASSERWGGTEAFF.

This chain uses TRBV12-5 with TRBJ1-5; no clear D. V lost 1 base, J lost 5 bases, and 3 bases lay in between. CDR1 is LGHNT, CDR2 FRNRAP, per germline. The CDR3 has 12 amino acids. CDR3 coding DNA: TGTGCTAGTGGTTTGGCGGATCAGCCCCAGCATTTT. It specifies CASGLADQPQHF.

This clone occurred once. This chain joins TRBV23-1 and TRBJ2-2, with TRBD1 matching 8 bases. TRBV23-1 is classed as an ORF, of uncertain function. The CDR3 has 12 amino acids. After removal of 9 bases from V and 6 bases from J, the junction contained 3 bases not matched to a gene. The CDR3 is CAREQGAGELFF. The CDR3 coding sequence is TGCGCCAGAGAACAGGGGGCCGGGGAGCTGTTTTTT.

In this sample, this clone turned up once. V and J are TRBV28 and TRBJ1-4; tentatively, D is TRBD1 (5 bases). Trimming shortened V by 2 bases and J by 2 bases, and 9 bases separated the two germline ends. The CDR3 runs 15 residues. Germline V gene data show CDR1 as MDHEN and CDR2 as SYDVKM. CDR3 bases: TGTGCCAGCAGTTTAGGGGGGGTTACTAATGAAAAACTGTTTTTT. Translated: CASSLGGVTNEKLFF. Supplemented by reference TRBV28 and TRBJ1-4, the full variable domain reads DVKVTQSSRYLVKRTGEKVFLECVQDMDHENMFWYRQDPGLGLRLIYFSYDVKMKEKGDIPEGYSVSREKKERFSLILESASTNQTSMYLCASSLGGVTNEKLFFGSGTQLSVL.

The chain joins TRBV28 to TRBJ1-2; D possibly corresponds to TRBD1 (5 bases). Between the trimmed V and J ends, which lost 3 bases and 2 bases, there was a span of 13 bases. Germline CDR1 is MDHEN and CDR2 is SYDVKM. This CDR3 is 15 amino acids long. The CDR3 DNA follows: TGTGCCAGCAGTTTCGGAGGGGAACCGAACTATGGCTACACCTTC. Encoded protein: CASSFGGEPNYGYTF.

In DNA, the CDR3 is TGTGCCTGGCACAGGGGGACAGGGGGCTACACCTTC. The encoded protein is CAWHRGTGGYTF. V is TRBV30 and J is TRBJ1-2; TRBD1 aligns across 9 bases. CDR1 and CDR2 from the germline V gene are GTSNPN and SVGIG (reference sequence). V shed 5 bases, J shed 8 bases, and the junction held 6 bases outside the gene matches. The CDR3 consists of 12 residues.

V is TRBV5-1 and J is TRBJ2-7; 8 nucleotides align to TRBD2. The J segment lost 1 base and the V segment lost 0 bases, leaving 12 bases of the junction unmatched. This CDR3 spans 18 amino acids. Germline V gene data show CDR1 as SGHRS and CDR2 as YFSETQ. The CDR3 is CASSLAKYIAGRSYEQYF. The CDR3 nucleotides are TGCGCCAGCAGCTTGGCCAAGTATATAGCGGGACGATCCTACGAGCAGTACTTC.

The count of this clone is one. The J gene is TRBJ2-1, the V gene TRBV6-1, with TRBD1 identical over 8 bases. V lost 5 bases to trimming and J lost 3 bases; unmatched junction nucleotides: 6. CDR1 is MNHNS, CDR2 SASEGT, per germline. The CDR3 runs 15 residues. The CDR3 reads CASSIQGAFYNEQFF. The CDR3 DNA reads as TGTGCCAGCAGTATTCAGGGGGCCTTCTACAATGAGCAGTTCTTC.

Here the CDR3 reads CASSMRPRQGNQPQHF. DNA of the CDR3: TGTGCCAGTAGTATGAGACCTCGGCAGGGCAATCAGCCCCAGCATTTT. The chain carries TRBV19 and TRBJ1-5; D not certain. CDR1 is LNHDA, CDR2 SQIVND, per germline (reference sequence). Trimming pared 3 bases from V and 2 bases from J, leaving 14 bases between. This CDR3 contains 16 residues.

The CDR3 is CASSLGQGETQYF. In DNA, the CDR3 is TGTGCCAGCAGCTTGGGACAGGGGGAGACCCAGTACTTC. The V and J genes are TRBV5-4 and TRBJ2-5, with 8 bases matching TRBD1. J gave up 5 bases and V 0 bases, and 0 bases lay outside the gene matches. CDR1 is SGHNT and CDR2 is YYREEE in the germline V gene (reference sequence). There are 13 residues in the CDR3.

This clone was counted between two and nine times. The chain links TRBV2 to TRBJ2-4, with TRBD2 matching 10 bases. The germline V gene encodes CDR1 SNHLY and CDR2 FYNNEI. J was trimmed by 8 bases and V by 6 bases; bases with no gene match: 10. The length of the CDR3 is 15 residues. The CDR3 here is CASRPRSGGEDIQYF. For the CDR3, the DNA is TGTGCCAGCAGACCCAGGAGCGGGGGGGAAGACATTCAGTACTTC.

This clone has a single count. The rearrangement uses TRBV5-1 and TRBJ2-3, with TRBD2 matching over 12 bases. Germline-derived CDR1 and CDR2 are SGHRS and YFSETQ. After removal of 3 bases from V and 4 bases from J, the junction contained 6 bases not matched to a gene. CDR3 length: 16 amino acids. The CDR3 reads CASSSLAGGIPDTQYF. The CDR3 region has the DNA TGCGCCAGCAGCTCTCTAGCGGGGGGGATCCCAGATACGCAGTATTTT.

This clone was recorded a few times. This rearrangement joins TRBV27 to TRBJ1-5; a possible D gene is TRBD1 (6 bases). Germline V gene lookup returns CDR1 MNHEY and CDR2 SMNVEV (reference sequence). With 2 bases removed from V and 1 base from J, the gap between germline ends came to 15 bases. The CDR3 runs to 17 residues. In DNA form, the CDR3 reads TGTGCCAGCAGTTTACTCGGGGGGCGGGGGAGCAATCAGCCCCAGCATTTT. Its translation is CASSLLGGRGSNQPQHF.

The chain has TRBV2 and TRBJ2-1; tentatively, D is TRBD2 (6 bases). There are 14 residues in the CDR3. V lost 6 bases and J lost 13, with 22 bases in between. Germline V lookup: CDR1 SNHLY, CDR2 FYNNEI. CDR3 region: CASSAGLATMSQFF. CDR3 nucleotide sequence: TGTGCCAGCAGCGCGGGACTCGCTACAATGAGTCAGTTCTTC.

This clone occurred once. The chain recombines TRBV2 with TRBJ2-7, with 7 bases identical to TRBD1. The germline CDR1 and CDR2 sequences are SNHLY and FYNNEI. The CDR3 totals 14 residues. V shed 3 bases and J 2 bases; nucleotides not matched to a gene: 4. The CDR3 DNA is TGTGCCAGCAGTGATAAGGGGGCGACCTACGAGCAGTACTTC. Its protein product is CASSDKGATYEQYF.

V is TRBV27 and J is TRBJ2-7, with a tentative D call TRBD2 (6 bases). Trimming removed 6 bases from V and 0 bases from J, with 21 bases in between. The CDR3 loop spans 17 amino acids. Germline values: CDR1 MNHEY, CDR2 SMNVEV (reference sequence). In DNA form, the CDR3 reads TGTGCCAGCAGCAACCCGAAGCTAACGGGAGTCTCCTACGAGCAGTACTTC. This translates into CASSNPKLTGVSYEQYF.

The gene calls are TRBV18 and TRBJ2-6, with 7 bases that match TRBD1. CDR1 is KGHSH, CDR2 LQKENI, per germline. The CDR3 is 16 amino acids. With V trimmed by 7 bases and J by 4 bases, 10 bases remained unmatched. This CDR3 reads CASLKQGMYGANVLTF. DNA of the CDR3: TGTGCCAGCTTAAAACAGGGGATGTACGGGGCCAACGTCCTGACTTTC. Full variable domain (outside the CDR3, taken from reference TRBV18 and TRBJ2-6): NAGVMQNPRHLVRRRGQEARLRCSPMKGHSHVYWYRQLPEEGLKFMVYLQKENIIDESGMPKERFSAEFPKEGPSILRIQQVVRGDSAAYFCASLKQGMYGANVLTFGAGSRLTVL.